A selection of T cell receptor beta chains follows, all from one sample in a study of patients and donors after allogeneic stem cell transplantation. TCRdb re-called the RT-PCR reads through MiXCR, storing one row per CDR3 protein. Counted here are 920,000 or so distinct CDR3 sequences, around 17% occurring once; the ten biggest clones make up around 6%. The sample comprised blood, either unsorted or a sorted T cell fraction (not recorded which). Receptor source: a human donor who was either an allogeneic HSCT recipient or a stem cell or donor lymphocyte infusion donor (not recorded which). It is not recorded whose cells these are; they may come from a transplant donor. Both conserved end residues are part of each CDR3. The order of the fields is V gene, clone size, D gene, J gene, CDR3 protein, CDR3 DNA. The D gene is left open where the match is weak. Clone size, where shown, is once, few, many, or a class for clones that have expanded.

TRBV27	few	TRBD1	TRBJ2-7	CASSLTGGPSYEQYF	TGTGCCAGCAGTCTAACAGGGGGCCCTTCTTACGAGCAGTACTTC
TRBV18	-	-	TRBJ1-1	CASSPHLGTEAFF	TGTGCCAGCTCACCACATTTGGGGACTGAAGCTTTCTTT
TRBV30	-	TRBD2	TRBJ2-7	CAWSPRSGDEQYF	TGTGCCTGGAGTCCCCGAAGCGGGGACGAGCAGTACTTC
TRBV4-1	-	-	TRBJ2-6	CASSQPTQGSGANVLTF	TGCGCCAGCAGCCAACCCACACAGGGCTCAGGGGCCAACGTCCTGACTTTC
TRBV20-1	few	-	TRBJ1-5	CSAYYRVDQPQHF	TGCAGTGCTTACTACAGGGTAGATCAGCCCCAGCATTTT
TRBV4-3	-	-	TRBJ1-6	CASSQKLSSYNSPLHF	TGCGCCAGCAGCCAAAAGTTAAGCTCCTATAATTCACCCCTCCACTTT
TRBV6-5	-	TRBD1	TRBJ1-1	CASSYTDRGNTEAFF	TGTGCCAGCAGTTACACGGACAGGGGGAACACTGAAGCTTTCTTT
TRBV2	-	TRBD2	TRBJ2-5	CASRSTPGGQYF	TGTGCCAGTCGATCGACGCCGGGGGGCCAGTACTTC
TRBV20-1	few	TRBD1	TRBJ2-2	CSAVKGTGRPNTGELFF	TGCAGTGCCGTAAAAGGGACAGGGAGGCCGAACACCGGGGAGCTGTTTTTT
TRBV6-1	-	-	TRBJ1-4	CASSSDSENEKLFF	TGTGCCAGCAGCTCGGACAGCGAAAATGAAAAACTGTTTTTT
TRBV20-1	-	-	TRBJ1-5	CSATGTDNQPQHF	TGCAGTGCAACCGGGACGGACAATCAGCCCCAGCATTTT
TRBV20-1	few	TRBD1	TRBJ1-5	CSAERPGTGVLQPQHF	TGCAGTGCTGAAAGACCCGGGACAGGGGTTCTTCAGCCCCAGCATTTT
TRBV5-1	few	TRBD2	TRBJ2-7	CASSTGTSGAYEQYF	TGCGCCAGCAGCACTGGGACTAGCGGTGCCTACGAGCAGTACTTC
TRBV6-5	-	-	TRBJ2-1	CASSRGVHEQFF	TGTGCCAGCAGCCGAGGTGTCCATGAGCAGTTCTTC
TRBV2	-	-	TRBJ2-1	CASSDLAWLADNEQFF	TGTGCCAGCAGTGATCTGGCGTGGCTAGCAGACAATGAGCAGTTCTTC
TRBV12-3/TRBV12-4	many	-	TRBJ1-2	CASSLRTYGYTF	TGTGCCAGCAGCCTAAGGACCTATGGCTACACCTTC
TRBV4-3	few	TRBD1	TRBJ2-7	CASSTGGTGLSYEQYF	TGCGCCAGCAGCACAGGGGGGACAGGGCTTTCCTACGAGCAGTACTTC
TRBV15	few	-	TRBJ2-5	CATSREIARGEQETQYF	TGTGCCACCAGCAGAGAGATAGCCAGGGGGGAACAAGAGACCCAGTACTTC
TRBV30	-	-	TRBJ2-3	CAWSVNHQTDTQYF	TGTGCCTGGAGTGTAAATCACCAGACAGATACGCAGTATTTT
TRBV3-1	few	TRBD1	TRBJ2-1	CASSQDSRGYNEQFF	TGTGCCAGCAGCCAAGATTCCAGGGGGTACAATGAGCAGTTCTTC
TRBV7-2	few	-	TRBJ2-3	CASSLGRGTLTDTQYF	TGTGCCAGCAGCTTAGGAAGGGGGACCCTCACAGATACGCAGTATTTT
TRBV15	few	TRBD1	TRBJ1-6	CATSSRDSHNSPLHF	TGTGCCACCAGCTCGCGGGACAGTCATAATTCACCCCTCCACTTT
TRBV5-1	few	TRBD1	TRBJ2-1	CASSLDRKVGPHRGNEQFF	TGCGCCAGCAGCTTGGACCGCAAGGTGGGACCCCACAGGGGCAATGAGCAGTTCTTC
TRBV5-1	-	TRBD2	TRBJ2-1	CASSGGGRVGDEQFF	TGCGCCAGCAGCGGGGGGGGACGAGTGGGCGATGAGCAGTTCTTC
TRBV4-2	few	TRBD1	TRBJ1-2	CASSQAQDRGGGYTF	TGTGCCAGCAGCCAAGCCCAGGACAGGGGAGGGGGCTACACCTTC
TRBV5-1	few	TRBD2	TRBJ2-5	CASSGGKETQYF	TGCGCCAGCTCCGGGGGGAAAGAGACCCAGTACTTC
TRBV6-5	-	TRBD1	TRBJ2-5	CASSSDRVPRPSQYF	TGTGCCAGCAGTTCGGACAGGGTTCCTCGGCCGTCCCAGTACTTC
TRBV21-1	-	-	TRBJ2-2	CASSRGLPTGELFF	TGTGCCAGCAGCAGGGGCCTTCCCACCGGGGAGCTGTTTTTT
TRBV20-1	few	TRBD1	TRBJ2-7	CSAYGGTGQITYEQYF	TGCAGTGCGTACGGAGGGACAGGACAAATTACCTACGAGCAGTACTTC
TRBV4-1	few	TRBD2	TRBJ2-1	CASSREAGGPGNEQFF	TGCGCCAGCAGCCGGGAAGCGGGAGGGCCGGGCAATGAGCAGTTCTTC
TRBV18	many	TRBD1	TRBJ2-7	CASSPQGTGAYEQYF	TGTGCCAGCTCACCACAGGGGACAGGGGCCTACGAGCAGTACTTC
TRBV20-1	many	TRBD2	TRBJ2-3	CSACVPGLGTDTQYF	TGCAGTGCTTGCGTTCCGGGACTAGGCACAGATACGCAGTATTTT
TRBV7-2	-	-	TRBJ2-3	CASRGGLADTQYF	TGTGCCAGCAGGGGGGGCCTAGCAGATACGCAGTATTTT
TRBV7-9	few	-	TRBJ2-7	CATPSPWYF	TGTGCCACCCCAAGCCCGTGGTACTTC
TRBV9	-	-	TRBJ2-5	CASSVAPRERETQYF	TGTGCCAGCAGCGTAGCCCCCCGGGAGAGGGAGACCCAGTACTTC
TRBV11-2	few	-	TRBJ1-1	CASSLEGPQAEAFF	TGTGCCAGCAGCTTAGAGGGACCCCAGGCTGAAGCTTTCTTT
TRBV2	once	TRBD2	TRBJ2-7	CASSPGTSVDEQYF	TGTGCCAGCAGCCCTGGGACTAGCGTGGACGAGCAGTACTTC
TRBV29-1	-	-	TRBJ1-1	CSVTGHGMNTEAFF	TGCAGCGTGACAGGACACGGAATGAACACTGAAGCTTTCTTT
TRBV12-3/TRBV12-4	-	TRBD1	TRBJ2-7	CASRISGTGYEQYF	TGTGCCAGCAGAATTTCCGGGACAGGCTACGAGCAGTACTTC
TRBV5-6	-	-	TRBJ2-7	CASSFGKQQYF	TGTGCCAGCAGCTTCGGTAAACAACAGTACTTC
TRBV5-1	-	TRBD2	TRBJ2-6	CASSTLRGNSGANVLTF	TGCGCCAGCAGCACCCTGCGGGGGAACTCTGGGGCCAACGTCCTGACTTTC
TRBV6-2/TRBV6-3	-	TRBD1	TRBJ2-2	CATKDPPQGTGELFF	TGTGCCACCAAAGATCCCCCACAGGGGACCGGGGAGCTGTTTTTT
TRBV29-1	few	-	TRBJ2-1	CSVEGAGDEQFF	TGCAGCGTTGAGGGGGCCGGGGATGAGCAGTTCTTC
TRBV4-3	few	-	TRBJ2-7	CASSLRDGSSYEQYF	TGCGCCAGCAGCCTCCGGGACGGCTCCTCCTACGAGCAGTACTTC
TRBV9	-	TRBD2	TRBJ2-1	CASSSRSLREVRSYNEQFF	TGTGCCAGCAGCTCCCGATCGTTGCGGGAGGTTCGTTCCTACAATGAGCAGTTCTTC
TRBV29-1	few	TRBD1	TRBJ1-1	CSVGTGSAFF	TGCAGCGTTGGGACAGGGTCGGCTTTCTTT
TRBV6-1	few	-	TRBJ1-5	CASTLTGGGRMGHF	TGTGCCAGCACTCTCACGGGGGGTGGGCGGATGGGGCATTTT
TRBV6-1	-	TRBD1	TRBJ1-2	CASSGRQGRNGYTF	TGTGCCAGCAGTGGTCGACAGGGACGAAATGGCTACACCTTC
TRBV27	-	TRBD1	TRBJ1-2	CASSLWGQGDNYGYTF	TGTGCCAGCAGTTTATGGGGACAGGGAGATAACTATGGCTACACCTTC
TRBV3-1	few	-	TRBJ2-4	CASSQRRDFRIQYF	TGTGCCAGCAGCCAGAGGAGAGACTTCCGCATTCAGTACTTC
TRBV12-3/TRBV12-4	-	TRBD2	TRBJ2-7	CASSPLAGADEQYF	TGTGCCAGCAGTCCTCTAGCGGGGGCCGACGAGCAGTACTTC
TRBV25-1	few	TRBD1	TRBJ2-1	CASVRQGSYNEQFF	TGTGCCAGTGTCAGACAGGGCTCCTACAATGAGCAGTTCTTC
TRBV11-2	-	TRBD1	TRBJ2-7	CASSSFSGTDSYEQYF	TGTGCCAGCAGCTCATTCTCCGGGACAGACTCCTACGAGCAGTACTTC